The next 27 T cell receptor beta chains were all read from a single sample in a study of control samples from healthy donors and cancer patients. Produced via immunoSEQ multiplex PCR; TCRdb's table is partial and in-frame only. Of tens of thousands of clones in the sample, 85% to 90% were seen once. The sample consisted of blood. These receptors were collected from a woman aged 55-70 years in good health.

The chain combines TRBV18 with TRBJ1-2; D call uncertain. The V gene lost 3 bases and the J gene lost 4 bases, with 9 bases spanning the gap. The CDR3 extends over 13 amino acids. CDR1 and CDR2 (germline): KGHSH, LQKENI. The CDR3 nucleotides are TGTGCCAGCTCACCGGACGGATCCTATGGCTACACCTTC. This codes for CASSPDGSYGYTF. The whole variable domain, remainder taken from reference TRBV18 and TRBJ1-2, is NAGVMQNPRHLVRRRGQEARLRCSPMKGHSHVYWYRQLPEEGLKFMVYLQKENIIDESGMPKERFSAEFPKEGPSILRIQQVVRGDSAAYFCASSPDGSYGYTFGSGTRLTVV.

The CDR3 reads CASSLVGGDQPQHF. The CDR3 DNA reads TGTGCCAGCAGCTTGGTGGGGGGCGATCAGCCCCAGCATTTT. The chain uses TRBV5-6 and TRBJ1-5; maybe TRBD1 (6 bases). The germline CDR1 and CDR2 sequences are SGHDT and YYEEEE. The CDR3 consists of 14 residues. The V end was cut by 0 bases, the J end by 5 bases, with 9 bases between.

The CDR3 DNA follows: TGTGCCAGCAGCTCTCGCCGGACTAGCTCCTACGAGCAGTACTTC. Translated: CASSSRRTSSYEQYF. The chain couples TRBV7-2 to TRBJ2-7, with TRBD2 matching over 7 bases. The CDR3 consists of 15 residues. Unmatched junction bases numbered 6, after V lost 4 bases and J lost 0 bases. Germline V gene sequence: CDR1 SGHTA, CDR2 FQGNSA.

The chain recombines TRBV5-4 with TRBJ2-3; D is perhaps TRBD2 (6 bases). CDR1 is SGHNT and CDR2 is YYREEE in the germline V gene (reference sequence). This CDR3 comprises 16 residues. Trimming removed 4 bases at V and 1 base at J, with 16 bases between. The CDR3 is CASSRVSPGGTDTQYF. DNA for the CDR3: TGTGCCAGCAGCCGGGTCTCGCCGGGGGGCACAGATACGCAGTATTTT.

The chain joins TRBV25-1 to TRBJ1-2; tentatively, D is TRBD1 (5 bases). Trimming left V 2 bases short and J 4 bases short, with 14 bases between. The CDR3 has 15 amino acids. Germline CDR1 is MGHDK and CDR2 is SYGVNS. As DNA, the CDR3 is TGTGCCAGCAGTGAACCCCGGGACGGGGGCTATGGCTACACCTTC. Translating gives CASSEPRDGGYGYTF.

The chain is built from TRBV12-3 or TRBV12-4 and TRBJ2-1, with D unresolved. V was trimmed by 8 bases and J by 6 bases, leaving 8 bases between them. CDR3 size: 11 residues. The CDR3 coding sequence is TGTGCCAGCTCATGGTTCAATGAGCAGTTCTTC. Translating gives CASSWFNEQFF.

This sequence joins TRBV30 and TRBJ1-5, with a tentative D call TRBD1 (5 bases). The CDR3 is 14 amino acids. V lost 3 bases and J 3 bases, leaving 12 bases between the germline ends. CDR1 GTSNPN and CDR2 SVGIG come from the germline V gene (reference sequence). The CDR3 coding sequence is TGTGCCTGGAGCATCGGGGGAGTCAATCAGCCCCAGCATTTT. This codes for CAWSIGGVNQPQHF.

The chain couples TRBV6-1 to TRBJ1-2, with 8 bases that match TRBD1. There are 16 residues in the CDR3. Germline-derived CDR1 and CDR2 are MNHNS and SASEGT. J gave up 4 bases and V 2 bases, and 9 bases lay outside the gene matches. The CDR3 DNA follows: TGTGCCAGCAGTGAAACCCCGGACAGGGTCTCCTATGGCTACACCTTC. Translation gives CASSETPDRVSYGYTF.

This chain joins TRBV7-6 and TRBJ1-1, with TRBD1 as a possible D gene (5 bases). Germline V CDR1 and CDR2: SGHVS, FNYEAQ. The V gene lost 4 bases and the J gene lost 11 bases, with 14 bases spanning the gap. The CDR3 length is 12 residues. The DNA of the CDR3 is TGTGCCAGCAGCTCTCCGGGACGGTTGGCTTTCTTT. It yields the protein CASSSPGRLAFF.

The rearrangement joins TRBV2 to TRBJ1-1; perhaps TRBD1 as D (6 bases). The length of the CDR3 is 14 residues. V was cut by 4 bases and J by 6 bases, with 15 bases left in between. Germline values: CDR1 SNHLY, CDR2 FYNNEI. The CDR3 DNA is TGTGCCAGCAGTGGGGACACGGGCCACTCTGAAGCTTTCTTT. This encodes CASSGDTGHSEAFF.

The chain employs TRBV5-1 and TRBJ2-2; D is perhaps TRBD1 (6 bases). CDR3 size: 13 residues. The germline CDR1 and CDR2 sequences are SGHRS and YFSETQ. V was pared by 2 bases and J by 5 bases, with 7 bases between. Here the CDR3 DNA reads TGCGCCAGCAGCTTCAGGGGTACCGGGGAGCTGTTTTTT. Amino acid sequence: CASSFRGTGELFF.

This CDR3 reads CASSLSGEQYF. CDR3 coding DNA: TGTGCCAGCAGCTTATCTGGCGAGCAGTACTTC. The chain has TRBV11-3 and TRBJ2-7; D unclear. This CDR3 comprises 11 residues. Per germline, CDR1 SGHNT and CDR2 YENEEA. V dropped 2 bases and J dropped 6 bases, with 5 bases sitting between them.

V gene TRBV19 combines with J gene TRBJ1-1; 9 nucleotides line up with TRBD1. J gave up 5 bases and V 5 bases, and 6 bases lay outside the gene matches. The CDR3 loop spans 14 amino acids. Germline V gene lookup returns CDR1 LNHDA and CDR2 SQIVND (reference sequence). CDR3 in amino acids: CASSEDRGGTEAFF. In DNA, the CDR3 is TGTGCCAGTAGTGAGGACAGGGGAGGAACTGAAGCTTTCTTT.

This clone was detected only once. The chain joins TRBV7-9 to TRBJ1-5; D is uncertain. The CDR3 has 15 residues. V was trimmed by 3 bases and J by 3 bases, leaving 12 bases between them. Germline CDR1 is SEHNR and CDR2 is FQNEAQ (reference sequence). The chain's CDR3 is CASSLGLGPNQPQHF. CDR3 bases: TGTGCCAGCAGCTTGGGCCTCGGCCCCAATCAGCCCCAGCATTTT.

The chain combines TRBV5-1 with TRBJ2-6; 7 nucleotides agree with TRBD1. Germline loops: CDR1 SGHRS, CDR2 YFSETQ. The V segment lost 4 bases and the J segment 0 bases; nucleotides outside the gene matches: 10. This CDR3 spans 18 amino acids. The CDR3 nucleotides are TGCGCCAGCAGCCCAAAATCAGGGGGAACCTCTGGGGCCAACGTCCTGACTTTC. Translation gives CASSPKSGGTSGANVLTF.

For the CDR3, the DNA is TGTGCCATCAGAAATCCTTTAAGAGCGAACAACTATGGCTACACCTTC. Its translation is CAIRNPLRANNYGYTF. V is TRBV10-3 and J is TRBJ1-2; no clear D. The CDR3 consists of 16 residues. Trimming removed 6 bases from V and 2 bases from J, with 19 bases in between. Germline V CDR1 and CDR2: ENHRY, SYGVKD.

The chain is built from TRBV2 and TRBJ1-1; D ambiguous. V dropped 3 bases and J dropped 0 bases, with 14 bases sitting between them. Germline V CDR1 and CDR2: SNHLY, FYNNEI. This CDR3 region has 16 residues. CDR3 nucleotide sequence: TGTGCCAGCAGTGACGAAAACAGTATCCTGAACACTGAAGCTTTCTTT. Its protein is CASSDENSILNTEAFF.

As DNA, the CDR3 is TGTGCCAGCAGTTTATGGGATCAGCCCCAGCATTTT. Protein: CASSLWDQPQHF. The chain is built from TRBV28 and TRBJ1-5; D is unclear. The ends were cut back, 0 bases at V and 5 bases at J, with 2 bases in the middle. The germline V gene encodes CDR1 MDHEN and CDR2 SYDVKM. CDR3 length: 12 residues.

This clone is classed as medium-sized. The CDR3 DNA follows: TGTGCCAGTCACAGGGGACCCTACACCGGGGAGCTGTTTTTT. Translation gives CASHRGPYTGELFF. V gene TRBV19 combines with J gene TRBJ2-2; 7 bases match TRBD1. V shed 8 bases, J shed 3 bases, and the junction held 6 bases outside the gene matches. Germline V gene lookup returns CDR1 LNHDA and CDR2 SQIVND (reference sequence). This CDR3 spans 14 amino acids.

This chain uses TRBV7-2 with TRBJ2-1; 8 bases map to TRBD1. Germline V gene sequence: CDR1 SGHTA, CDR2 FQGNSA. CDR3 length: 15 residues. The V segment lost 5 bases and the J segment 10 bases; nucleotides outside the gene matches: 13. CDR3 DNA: TGTGCCAGCAGCCCTGGGCAGGGGGCGATGGGAGAGCAGTTCTTC. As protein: CASSPGQGAMGEQFF.

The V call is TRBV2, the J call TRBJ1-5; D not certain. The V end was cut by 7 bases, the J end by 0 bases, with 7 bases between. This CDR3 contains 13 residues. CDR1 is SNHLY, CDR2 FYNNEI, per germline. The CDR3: CASKSGSNQPQHF. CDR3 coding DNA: TGTGCCAGCAAAAGTGGTAGCAATCAGCCCCAGCATTTT. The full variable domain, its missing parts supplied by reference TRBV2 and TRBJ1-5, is EPEVTQTPSHQVTQMGQEVILRCVPISNHLYFYWYRQILGQKVEFLVSFYNNEISEKSEIFDDQFSVERPDGSNFTLKIRSTKLEDSAMYFCASKSGSNQPQHFGDGTRLSIL.

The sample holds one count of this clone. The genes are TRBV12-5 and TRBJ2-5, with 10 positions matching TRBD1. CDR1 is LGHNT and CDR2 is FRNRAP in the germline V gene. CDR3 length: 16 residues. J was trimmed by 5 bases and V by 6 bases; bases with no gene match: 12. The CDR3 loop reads CASGRPSDRGSETQYF. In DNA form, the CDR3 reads TGTGCTAGTGGCCGACCCTCGGACAGGGGGAGCGAGACCCAGTACTTC. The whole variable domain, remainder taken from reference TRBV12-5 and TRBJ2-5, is DARVTQTPRHKVTEMGQEVTMRCQPILGHNTVFWYRQTMMQGLELLAYFRNRAPLDDSGMPKDRFSAEMPDATLATLKIQPSEPRDSAVYFCASGRPSDRGSETQYFGPGTRLLVL.

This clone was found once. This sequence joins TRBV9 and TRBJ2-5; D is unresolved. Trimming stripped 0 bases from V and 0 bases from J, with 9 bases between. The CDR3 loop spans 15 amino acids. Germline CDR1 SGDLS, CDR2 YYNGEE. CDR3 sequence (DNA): TGTGCCAGCAGCGTAGCTACCAGGTACCAAGAGACCCAGTACTTC. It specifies CASSVATRYQETQYF.

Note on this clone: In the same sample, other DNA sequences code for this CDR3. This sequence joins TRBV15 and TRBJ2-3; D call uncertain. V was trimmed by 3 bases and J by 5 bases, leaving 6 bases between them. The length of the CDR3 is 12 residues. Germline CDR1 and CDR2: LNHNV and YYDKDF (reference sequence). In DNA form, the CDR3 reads TGTGCCACCAGCAGGCCGCGAGATACGCAGTATTTT. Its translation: CATSRPRDTQYF.

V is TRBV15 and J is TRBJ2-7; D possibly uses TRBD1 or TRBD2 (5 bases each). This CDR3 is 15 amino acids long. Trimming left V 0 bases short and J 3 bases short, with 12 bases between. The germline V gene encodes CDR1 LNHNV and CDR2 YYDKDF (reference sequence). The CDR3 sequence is CATSREPGRGYEQYF. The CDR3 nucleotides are TGTGCCACCAGCAGAGAACCGGGACGGGGCTACGAGCAGTACTTC. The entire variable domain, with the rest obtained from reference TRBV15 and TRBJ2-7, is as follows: DAMVIQNPRYQVTQFGKPVTLSCSQTLNHNVMYWYQQKSSQAPKLLFHYYDKDFNNEADTPDNFQSRRPNTSFCFLDIRSPGLGDTAMYLCATSREPGRGYEQYFGPGTRLTVT.

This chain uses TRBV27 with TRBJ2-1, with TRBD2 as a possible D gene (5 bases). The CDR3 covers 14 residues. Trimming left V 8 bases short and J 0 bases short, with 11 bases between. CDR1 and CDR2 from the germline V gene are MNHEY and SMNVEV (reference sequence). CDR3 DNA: TGTGCCAGCGCGATGGGGAGCTCCTACAATGAGCAGTTCTTC. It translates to CASAMGSSYNEQFF.

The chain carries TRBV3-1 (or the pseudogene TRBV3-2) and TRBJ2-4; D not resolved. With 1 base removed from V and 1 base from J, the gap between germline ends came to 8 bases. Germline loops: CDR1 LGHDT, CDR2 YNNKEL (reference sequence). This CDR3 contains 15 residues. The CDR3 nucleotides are TGTGCCAGCAGCCAAGGGGTTTTTGCCAAAAACATTCAGTACTTC. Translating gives CASSQGVFAKNIQYF.